This T cell receptor (beta chain) comes out of a study of beta chain features in type 1 diabetes. Overall study results and limits: PCR may have favored shorter templates equally in patients and controls.

This clone was found many times. Its antigen is unknown. The CDR3 has 17 residues. V gave up 6 bases and J gave up 1 base; unmatched junction bases: 11. In germline, CDR1 is GTSNPN, CDR2 SVGIG (reference sequence). As every portion of the isolated RNA was reverse transcribed, the sequencing read expressed TCRB transcripts. Some clones are missing from TCRdb's copy, which holds only in-frame ones; the method was immunoSEQ multiplex PCR. The table has 130,000 to 150,000 clones, around a tenth seen once. The sequenced sample was central memory CD4+ T cells from blood. This clonotype was obtained from a young man in good health. V usage is TRBV30 and J usage is TRBJ2-3; 12 nucleotides match TRBD2. CDR3 nucleotides: TGTGCCTGCCGACGGGGCCGACTAGCGGGGGGCACAGATACGCAGTATTTT. It is translated as CACRRGRLAGGTDTQYF.